This T cell receptor beta chain was recovered during a study of CD8+ T cells in alopecia areata. The CDR3 is made up of 13 amino acids. The V gene's germline CDR1 is SQVTM and CDR2 ANQGSEA. The trim removed 4 bases at V and 1 base at J, leaving 4 bases unmatched. RNA was isolated and reverse transcribed to cDNA, the sequencing template. TCRdb's copy holds only in-frame clones and misses some; the assay was immunoSEQ multiplex PCR. Of 170,000 or so clones listed, 59% were seen once; the top ten hold roughly 14%. A note on this clone: The antigen is not known.

Points from the study as a whole: It was lesional scalp, especially alopecia totalis/universalis, that showed higher clonality than normal scalp.

The specimen was CD4+ T cells sorted from blood, collected at week 0. The sequence was obtained from a human donor with alopecia areata. This chain joins TRBV29-1 and TRBJ2-7; 7 nucleotides match TRBD1. The CDR3 is CSVVQGVSYEQYF. The DNA for the CDR3 is TGCAGCGTTGTGCAGGGGGTTTCCTACGAGCAGTACTTC.